These 29 T cell receptor beta chains were sequenced from one sample in a study of CD8 T cells in Susac syndrome. Reverse transcription of about 0.5 to 1 ug RNA was carried out with random hexamers. TCRdb called the immunoSEQ multiplex PCR reads again in MiXCR, with one record for every CDR3 protein. The sample shows some 190,000 distinct CDR3 sequences, over 85% of them seen only once. Sequencing was performed on CD4+ T cells from PBMCs. Every receptor here comes from a human donor in good health.

The genes are TRBV4-2 and TRBJ1-5; D is undetermined. Germline V CDR1 and CDR2: LGHNA, YNFKEQ. The CDR3 covers 16 residues. Between the trimmed V and J ends, which lost 0 bases and 5 bases, there was a span of 14 bases. The CDR3 reads CASSQESGQEDQPQHF. The CDR3 coding sequence is TGTGCCAGCAGCCAAGAAAGCGGGCAGGAGGATCAGCCCCAGCATTTT.

The chain is built from TRBV13 and TRBJ1-6; D call uncertain. The germline V gene has CDR1 PRHDT and CDR2 FYEKMQ (reference sequence). This CDR3 is built from 14 residues. V was pared by 2 bases and J by 4 bases, with 6 bases between. CDR3 bases: TGTGCCAGCAGCTTACAACAGTATAATTCACCCCTCCACTTT. Residues: CASSLQQYNSPLHF.

This sequence joins TRBV20-1 and TRBJ2-3, with a possible D match to TRBD1 (5 bases). V was cut by 6 bases and J by 0 bases, with 19 bases left in between. Germline V gene lookup returns CDR1 DFQATT and CDR2 SNEGSKA (reference sequence). This CDR3 region has 16 residues. CDR3: CSAPADRHHSTDTQYF. CDR3 coding DNA: TGCAGTGCCCCAGCTGACAGACATCATAGCACAGATACGCAGTATTTT.

V is TRBV30 and J is TRBJ2-2; D unclear. The CDR3 has 13 amino acids. Germline assignment: CDR1 GTSNPN and CDR2 SVGIG (reference sequence). The V end was cut by 3 bases, the J end by 0 bases, with 5 bases between. CDR3 amino acids: CAWRYPNTGELFF. CDR3 bases: TGTGCCTGGAGATACCCGAACACCGGGGAGCTGTTTTTT.

The rearrangement uses TRBV20-1 and TRBJ2-2, with a possible D match to TRBD2 (6 bases). Trimming removed 0 bases at V and 6 bases at J, with 8 bases between. In germline, CDR1 is DFQATT, CDR2 SNEGSKA (reference sequence). This CDR3 comprises 13 residues. CDR3 coding DNA: TGCAGTGCTAGAGAGAGGAGGGCCGGGGAGCTGTTTTTT. Its protein is CSARERRAGELFF.

This chain joins TRBV24-1 and TRBJ2-7; D remains ambiguous. Trimming shortened V by 5 bases and J by 3 bases, and 16 bases separated the two germline ends. CDR3 size: 15 residues. In germline, CDR1 is KGHDR, CDR2 SFDVKD. CDR3 in amino acids: CATSVLSILSYEQYV. The CDR3 DNA reads TGTGCCACCAGTGTGCTTTCTATCCTCAGCTACGAGCAGTACGTC.

The chain recombines TRBV19 with TRBJ2-1; D gene uncertain. The CDR3 is 12 amino acids. V lost 3 bases to trimming and J lost 15 bases, with 15 bases between them. CDR1 is LNHDA, CDR2 SQIVND, per germline (reference sequence). The CDR3 spells CASSMFTADPFF. CDR3 in DNA: TGTGCCAGTAGTATGTTTACAGCCGACCCGTTCTTC.

The V call is TRBV5-1, the J call TRBJ1-5; D possibly corresponds to TRBD1 (6 bases). The CDR3 spans 16 residues. Germline values: CDR1 SGHRS, CDR2 YFSETQ. V lost 0 bases to trimming and J lost 0 bases, with 10 bases between them. CDR3 DNA: TGCGCCAGCAGCTTGGCCCCGGGGGCTAGCAATCAGCCCCAGCATTTT. Encoded protein: CASSLAPGASNQPQHF.

J is TRBJ1-3 and V is TRBV20-1; D unresolved. With 0 bases removed from V and 0 bases from J, the gap between germline ends came to 12 bases. The CDR3 covers 16 residues. Germline CDR1 DFQATT, CDR2 SNEGSKA (reference sequence). The chain's CDR3 is CSARDVRESSGNTIYF. In DNA, the CDR3 is TGCAGTGCTAGAGATGTTCGGGAATCCTCTGGAAACACCATATATTTT.

This chain connects TRBV11-2 to TRBJ2-7; no clear D. This CDR3 is built from 14 residues. Germline V gene lookup returns CDR1 SGHAT and CDR2 FQNNGV. The V gene lost 0 bases and the J gene lost 2 bases, with 8 bases spanning the gap. The CDR3, as DNA: TGTGCCAGCAGCTTAGATCGAACAGCCTACGAGCAGTACGTC. Its protein is CASSLDRTAYEQYV.

The J gene is TRBJ2-3, the V gene TRBV12-3 or TRBV12-4, with D perhaps matching TRBD1 (5 bases). The ends were cut back, 6 bases at V and 4 bases at J, with 17 bases in the middle. This CDR3 contains 15 residues. The CDR3: CASRQLREGADTQYF. The CDR3 bases are TGTGCCAGCAGACAACTCAGAGAAGGGGCAGATACGCAGTATTTT.

V is TRBV4-1 and J is TRBJ2-7; TRBD1 is a possible D gene (5 bases). The germline V gene encodes CDR1 MGHRA and CDR2 YSYEKL. This CDR3 has 11 amino acids. Trimming took off 8 bases at V and 5 bases at J, with 10 bases between the two ends. CDR3 nucleotide sequence: TGCGCCAGCGGAAGGGGAAACGAGCAGTACTTC. This encodes CASGRGNEQYF.

J is TRBJ2-1 and V is TRBV29-1; 7 bases agree with TRBD1. Trimming removed 6 bases from V and 8 bases from J; junction bases left unmatched: 10. Per the germline V gene, CDR1 is SQVTM and CDR2 is ANQGSEA. The CDR3 covers 13 residues. The CDR3 nucleotides are TGCAGCGTCCACAGGGGAGTCGGCTATGAGCAGTTCTTC. Amino acid sequence: CSVHRGVGYEQFF.

V is TRBV5-6 and J is TRBJ2-5; D unresolved. The length of the CDR3 is 12 residues. V lost 2 bases to trimming and J lost 4 bases, with 6 bases between them. Germline V CDR1 and CDR2: SGHDT, YYEEEE. The CDR3 nucleotides read TGTGCCAGCAGCTTTGGGGTAGAGACCCAGTACTTC. Translated: CASSFGVETQYF.

The rearrangement joins TRBV5-4 to TRBJ2-1; 9 nucleotides match TRBD2. CDR3 length: 15 amino acids. J was trimmed by 4 bases and V by 4 bases; bases with no gene match: 6. The germline gives CDR1 SGHNT, CDR2 YYREEE (reference sequence). The CDR3 sequence is CASSRKRGDYNEQFF. The DNA of the CDR3 is TGTGCCAGCAGCCGCAAGCGGGGGGATTACAATGAGCAGTTCTTC. Supplemented by reference TRBV5-4 and TRBJ2-1, the full variable domain reads ETGVTQSPTHLIKTRGQQVTLRCSSQSGHNTVSWYQQALGQGPQFIFQYYREEENGRGNFPPRFSGLQFPNYSSELNVNALELDDSALYLCASSRKRGDYNEQFFGPGTRLTVL.

V gene TRBV5-1 combines with J gene TRBJ2-7; possible D gene TRBD2, 6 bases. The CDR3 is 14 residues long. V was pared by 3 bases and J by 3 bases, with 13 bases between. From germline, CDR1 is SGHRS and CDR2 YFSETQ. The CDR3 DNA reads as TGCGCCAGCAGCTCAGGGTGGCGGGGCTACGAGCAGTACTTC. It translates to CASSSGWRGYEQYF.

This chain joins TRBV18 and TRBJ2-7, with 8 nucleotides matching TRBD1. The CDR3 extends over 16 amino acids. Germline lookup yields CDR1 KGHSH and CDR2 LQKENI. The V and J ends lost 1 base and 7 bases, in that order; junction bases with no gene match: 12. CDR3 in amino acids: CASSPRSPGTGFEQYV. Written as DNA, the CDR3 is TGTGCCAGCTCACCACGATCCCCCGGGACAGGTTTTGAGCAGTACGTC.

The CDR3 bases are TGTGCCAGCGGACTTAGTGGCAATCAGCCCCAGCATTTT. Translation gives CASGLSGNQPQHF. V usage is TRBV6-5 and J usage is TRBJ1-5; no clear D gene. V lost 8 bases and J 2 bases, leaving 10 bases between the germline ends. The CDR3 runs 13 residues. Germline V lookup: CDR1 MNHEY, CDR2 SVGAGI.

The rearrangement uses TRBV24-1 and TRBJ2-5; 14 bases fit TRBD2. The CDR3 has 18 residues. V was clipped by 3 bases and J by 5 bases; unmatched bases: 10. Germline V CDR1 and CDR2: KGHDR, SFDVKD. The CDR3 DNA is TGTGCCACCAGTGATCCTAGGACTAGCGGGAGGTCTCGGGAGACCCAGTACTTC. Translation gives CATSDPRTSGRSRETQYF.

CDR3 nucleotide sequence: TGTGCCACCAGTGATCCGGACAGTTCGGCGATCAATGAGCAGTTCTTC. Encoded protein: CATSDPDSSAINEQFF. The V and J genes are TRBV24-1 and TRBJ2-1; perhaps TRBD1 as D (6 bases). The CDR3 has 16 amino acids. Trimming left V 3 bases short and J 6 bases short, with 17 bases between. Germline values: CDR1 KGHDR, CDR2 SFDVKD.

The chain carries TRBV4-3 and TRBJ1-4, with 7 bases that match TRBD1. CDR1 and CDR2 (germline): LGHNA, YSLEER. V lost 1 base, J lost 6 bases, and 5 bases stayed unmatched. The length of the CDR3 is 15 residues. In nucleotides, the CDR3 is TGCGCCAGCAGCCAAGCAACAGGGGAGTATGAAAAACTGTTTTTT. It translates to CASSQATGEYEKLFF.

J is TRBJ2-3 and V is TRBV2; 7 bases agree with TRBD1. CDR1 SNHLY and CDR2 FYNNEI come from the germline V gene. The CDR3 has 15 amino acids. V lost 6 bases, J lost 3 bases, and 9 bases stayed unmatched. CDR3 sequence: CASSRGTAQTDTQYF. As DNA, the CDR3 is TGTGCCAGCAGCCGAGGGACAGCCCAAACAGATACGCAGTATTTT.

This chain joins TRBV28 and TRBJ2-1, with TRBD2 matching 7 bases. V was clipped by 7 bases and J by 1 base; unmatched bases: 10. The CDR3 consists of 16 residues. Per the germline V gene, CDR1 is MDHEN and CDR2 is SYDVKM. The CDR3, as DNA: TGTGCCAGCAATAAACAAAGCGGGGCATCCTACAATGAGCAGTTCTTC. It is translated as CASNKQSGASYNEQFF. Full variable domain (missing parts from reference TRBV28 and TRBJ2-1): DVKVTQSSRYLVKRTGEKVFLECVQDMDHENMFWYRQDPGLGLRLIYFSYDVKMKEKGDIPEGYSVSREKKERFSLILESASTNQTSMYLCASNKQSGASYNEQFFGPGTRLTVL.

This clonotype was observed a single time. The chain employs TRBV20-1 and TRBJ1-5, with a weak D call TRBD1 (5 bases). V was clipped by 5 bases and J by 4 bases, with 15 bases between them. The CDR3 extends over 14 amino acids. Germline V lookup: CDR1 DFQATT, CDR2 SNEGSKA (reference sequence). The DNA of the CDR3 is TGCAGTGCTCGAATCGGGGGACGAAATCAGCCCCAGCATTTT. It yields the protein CSARIGGRNQPQHF.

V and J are TRBV14 and TRBJ2-1, with TRBD1 as a possible D gene (5 bases). The CDR3 is 15 residues long. V was trimmed by 6 bases and J by 4 bases, leaving 16 bases between them. CDR1 is SGHDN, CDR2 FVKESK, per germline. The CDR3 is CASSRTFLEYNEQFF. The CDR3 region has the DNA TGTGCCAGCAGTCGGACATTCCTTGAATACAATGAGCAGTTCTTC.

The chain has TRBV12-3 or TRBV12-4 and TRBJ2-1; maybe TRBD2 (6 bases). Trimming removed 2 bases from V and 5 bases from J, with 13 bases in between. The CDR3 length is 15 residues. The CDR3 loop reads CASSLWASENNEQFF. CDR3 in DNA: TGTGCCAGCAGTTTATGGGCTAGCGAGAACAATGAGCAGTTCTTC.

The V gene is TRBV20-1, the J gene TRBJ1-1; 10 bases fit TRBD1. This CDR3 is 13 amino acids long. Germline lookup yields CDR1 DFQATT and CDR2 SNEGSKA (reference sequence). J lost 1 base, V lost 6 bases, and 2 bases had no gene match. CDR3 protein: CSARTGGNTEAFF. The DNA of the CDR3 is TGCAGTGCGCGGACAGGGGGGAACACTGAAGCTTTCTTT.

This clonotype was seen once. Its ends do not fully match the called genes, so a read error is possible. The chain carries TRBV28 and TRBJ2-1, with D perhaps being TRBD1 or TRBD2 (6 bases each). The CDR3 sequence is 12 residues long. Germline CDR1 reads MDHEN; CDR2 reads SYDVKM. CDR3 region: CASSLPQGLSLF. The CDR3, as DNA: TGTGCCAGCAGTTTACCACAGGGACTGTCTCTCTTC.

The chain recombines TRBV3-1 with TRBJ2-3, with TRBD2 identical over 8 bases. CDR3 length: 16 amino acids. The J segment lost 5 bases and the V segment lost 0 bases, leaving 7 bases of the junction unmatched. CDR1 LGHDT and CDR2 YNNKEL come from the germline V gene (reference sequence). The CDR3 region has the DNA TGTGCCAGCAGCCAAGATCTCGCGGGGGGTTTAGATACGCAGTATTTT. Amino acid sequence: CASSQDLAGGLDTQYF.